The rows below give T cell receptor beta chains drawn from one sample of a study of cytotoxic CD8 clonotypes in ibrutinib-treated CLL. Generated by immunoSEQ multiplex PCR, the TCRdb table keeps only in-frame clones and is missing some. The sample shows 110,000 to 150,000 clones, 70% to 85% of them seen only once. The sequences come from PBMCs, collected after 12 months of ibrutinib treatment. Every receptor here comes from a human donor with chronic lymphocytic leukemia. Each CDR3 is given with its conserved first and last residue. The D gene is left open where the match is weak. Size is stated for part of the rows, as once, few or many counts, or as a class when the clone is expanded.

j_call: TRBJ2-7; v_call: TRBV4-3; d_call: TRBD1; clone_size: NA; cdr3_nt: TGCGCCAGCAGCCAATCCGGGACAGGGGACTACGAGCAGTACTTC; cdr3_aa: CASSQSGTGDYEQYF
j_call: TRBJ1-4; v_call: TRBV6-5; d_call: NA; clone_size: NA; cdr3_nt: TGTGCCAGCAGTTCCCTCGGGACTGGAAAACTGTTTTTT; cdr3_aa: CASSSLGTGKLFF
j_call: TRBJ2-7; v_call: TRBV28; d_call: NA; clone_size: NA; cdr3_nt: TGTGCCAGCAGTATGGACAGAGATTACGAGCAGTACTTC; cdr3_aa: CASSMDRDYEQYF
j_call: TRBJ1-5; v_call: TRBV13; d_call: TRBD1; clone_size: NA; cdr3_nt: TGTGCCAGCAGTTTCAGGGGGGAGAGCAATCAGCCCCAGCATTTT; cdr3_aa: CASSFRGESNQPQHF
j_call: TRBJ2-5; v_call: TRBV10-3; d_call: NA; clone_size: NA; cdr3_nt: TGTGCCATCAGGGGCAGTGAAGAGACCCAGTACTTC; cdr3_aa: CAIRGSEETQYF
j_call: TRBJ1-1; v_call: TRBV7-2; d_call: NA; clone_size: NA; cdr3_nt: TGTGCCAGCAGCTTCGGGACAAACACTGAAGCTTTCTTT; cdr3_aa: CASSFGTNTEAFF
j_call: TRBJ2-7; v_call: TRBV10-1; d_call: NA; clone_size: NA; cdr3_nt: TGCGCCAGCAGTAGCTCCTACGAGCAGTACTTC; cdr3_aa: CASSSSYEQYF
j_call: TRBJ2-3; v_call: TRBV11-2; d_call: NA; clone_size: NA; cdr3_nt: TGTGCCAGCCTAGGGTGGGGTCACACAGATACGCAGTATTTT; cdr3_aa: CASLGWGHTDTQYF
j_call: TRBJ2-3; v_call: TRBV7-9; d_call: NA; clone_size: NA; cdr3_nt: TGTGCCAGCAGCTTAGCGGGGGCAGATACGCAGTATTTT; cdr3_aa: CASSLAGADTQYF
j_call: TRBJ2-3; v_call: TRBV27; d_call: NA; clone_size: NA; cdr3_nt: TGTGCCAGCAGTTTAATCCCCAAGACACGGTGGTTAACAGATACGCAGTATTTT; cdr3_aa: CASSLIPKTRWLTDTQYF
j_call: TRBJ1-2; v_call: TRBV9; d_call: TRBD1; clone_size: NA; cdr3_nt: TGTGCCAGCAGCGCCCATTTACCGGGACAGGGAAGCTATGGCTACACCTTC; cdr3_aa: CASSAHLPGQGSYGYTF
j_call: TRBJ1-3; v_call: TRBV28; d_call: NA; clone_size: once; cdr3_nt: TGTGCCAGCACCGTTACAGGGTCTGGAAACACCATATATTTT; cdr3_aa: CASTVTGSGNTIYF
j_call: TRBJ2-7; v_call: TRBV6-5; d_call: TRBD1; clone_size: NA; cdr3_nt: TGTGCCAGCAGTCATGGACAGGGTGACTACGAGCAGTACTTC; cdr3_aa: CASSHGQGDYEQYF
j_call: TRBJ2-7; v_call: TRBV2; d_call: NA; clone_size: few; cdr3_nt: TGTGCCAGCAGTTTCGACAGCTACGAGCAGTACTTC; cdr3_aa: CASSFDSYEQYF
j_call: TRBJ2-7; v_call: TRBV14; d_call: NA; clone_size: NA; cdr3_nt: TGTGCCAGCAGCTCAATCGGGGGCTCCTACGAGCAGTACTTC; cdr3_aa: CASSSIGGSYEQYF
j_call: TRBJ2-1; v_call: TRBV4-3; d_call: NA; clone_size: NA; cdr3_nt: TGCGCCAGCAGCCAAGATAGGGGCGGTACTAATGAGCAGTTCTTC; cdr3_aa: CASSQDRGGTNEQFF